This TCR beta chain was identified in a study of chemoradiotherapy in HPV16-positive cancers (dated 2022 in TCRdb). Context from the whole study: Functional T-cell assays on cells from two HPV16-positive patients defined candidate HPV-specific T-cell clones and common TCR motifs. Whether T-cell immunity against the HPV oncoproteins E6 and E7 changes during chemoradiotherapy and whether survival is affected by this immunity were examined in the study. Next, the candidate HPV-specific TCRs and motifs were followed in TCR repertoires from about 90 patients with HPV-related cancers. The paper as a whole reports these results and caveats: In HPV16-positive patients, expansion of HPV-responsive T cells during chemoradiotherapy was found to be associated with improved recurrence-free survival. Expansion of candidate HPV-specific clones and E7-related TCR motifs was observed in the tumor microenvironment during treatment, whereas no such expansion was observed for non-HPV-specific T cells. Only two HPV16-positive patients were used to derive the functional definition of HPV-specific T cells, and the survival association was reported for HPV16-positive patients.

From a lookup of the germline V gene, CDR1 and CDR2 are SGHRS and YFSETQ. V drops 4 bases and J drops 4 bases, leaving 12 bases in between. Inclusive of the bounding cysteine and phenylalanine, the CDR3 is 14 residues long. Only the CDR3 DNA stays, 42 bases, in frame from base 1. The method behind the library was the immunoSEQ multiplex PCR assay. What TCRdb holds here is the immuneACCESS table cut down to in-frame rearrangements. Part of the clones is not present; checked against another copy, under half of the missing clones reflect an unresolved V gene, and the others are unexplained. This sample has approximately 19,000 clones in its table, and 70% to 90% of those were observed once. The leading ten clones occupy over 4.5% of the sample. As regards this clone: Its cognate antigen has yet to be identified. It has no much larger one-base neighbor in the sample; base qualities were not kept.

Because repertoires were sampled repeatedly during chemoradiotherapy, clonal expansion in the tumor microenvironment could be followed. Recombination linked TRBV5-1 to TRBJ2-1; the D gene remains uncertain. This TCR came from a human donor with HPV-associated anogenital cancer. Sequencing used blood, obtained from a patient who underwent chemoradiotherapy. The CDR3 has the sequence CASSEDLLYNEQFF. The DNA sequence is as follows: TGCGCCAGCAGCGAGGACCTTCTTTACAATGAGCAGTTCTTC.